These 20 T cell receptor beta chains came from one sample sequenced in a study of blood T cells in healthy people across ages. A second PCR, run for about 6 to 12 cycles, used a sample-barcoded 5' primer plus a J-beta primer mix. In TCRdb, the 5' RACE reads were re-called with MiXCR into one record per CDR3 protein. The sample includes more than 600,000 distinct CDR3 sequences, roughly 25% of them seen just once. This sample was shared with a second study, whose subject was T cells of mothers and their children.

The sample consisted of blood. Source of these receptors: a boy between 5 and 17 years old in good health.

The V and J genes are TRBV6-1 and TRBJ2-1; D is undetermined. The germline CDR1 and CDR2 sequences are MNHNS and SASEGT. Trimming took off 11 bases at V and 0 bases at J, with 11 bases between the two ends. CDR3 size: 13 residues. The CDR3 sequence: CASLELSYNEQFF. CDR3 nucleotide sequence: TGTGCCTCGTTGGAGCTCTCCTACAATGAGCAGTTCTTC.

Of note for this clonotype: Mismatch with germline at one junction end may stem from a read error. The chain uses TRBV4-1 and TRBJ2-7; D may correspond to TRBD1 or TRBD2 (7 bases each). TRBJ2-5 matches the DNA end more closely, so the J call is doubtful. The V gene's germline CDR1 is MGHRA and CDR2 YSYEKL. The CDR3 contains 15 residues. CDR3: CAGSRQGGFQETQYF. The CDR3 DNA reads TGCGCCGGCAGCCGACAGGGAGGGTTCCAAGAGACCCAGTACTTC.

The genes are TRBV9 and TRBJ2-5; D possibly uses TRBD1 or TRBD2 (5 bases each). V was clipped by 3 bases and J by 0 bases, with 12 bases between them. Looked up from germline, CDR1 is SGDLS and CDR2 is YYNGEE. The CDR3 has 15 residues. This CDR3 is CASSAGTGNQETQYF. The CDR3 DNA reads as TGTGCCAGCAGCGCCGGGACGGGGAACCAAGAGACCCAGTACTTC.

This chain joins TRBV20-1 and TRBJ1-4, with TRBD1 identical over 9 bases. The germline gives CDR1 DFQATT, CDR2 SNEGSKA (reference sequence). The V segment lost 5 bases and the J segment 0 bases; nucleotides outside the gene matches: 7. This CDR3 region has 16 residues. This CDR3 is CSALGTGSATNEKLFF. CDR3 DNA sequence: TGCAGTGCTTTGGGGACAGGGAGTGCAACTAATGAAAAACTGTTTTTT.

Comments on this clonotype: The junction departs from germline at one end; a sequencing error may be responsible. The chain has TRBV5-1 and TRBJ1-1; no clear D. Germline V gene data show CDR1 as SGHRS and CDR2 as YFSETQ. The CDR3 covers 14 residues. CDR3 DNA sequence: TGCGCCGGCAGCTTGTTACTAGGTAACACTGAAGCTTTCTTT. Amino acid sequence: CAGSLLLGNTEAFF.

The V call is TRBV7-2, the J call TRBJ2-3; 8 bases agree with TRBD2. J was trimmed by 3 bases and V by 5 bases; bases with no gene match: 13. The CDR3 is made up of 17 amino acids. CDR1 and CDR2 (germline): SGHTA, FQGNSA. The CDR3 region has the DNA TGTGCCAGCAGCCACAGGAATAGCGGGATGGGTACAGATACGCAGTATTTT. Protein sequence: CASSHRNSGMGTDTQYF.

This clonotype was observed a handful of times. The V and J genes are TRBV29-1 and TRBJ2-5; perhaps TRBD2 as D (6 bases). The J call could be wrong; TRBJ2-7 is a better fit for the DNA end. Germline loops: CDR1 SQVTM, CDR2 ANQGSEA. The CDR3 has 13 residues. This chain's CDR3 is CSVLGLNSYEQYF. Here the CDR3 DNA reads TGCAGCGTCCTTGGACTAAATTCCTACGAGCAGTACTTC.

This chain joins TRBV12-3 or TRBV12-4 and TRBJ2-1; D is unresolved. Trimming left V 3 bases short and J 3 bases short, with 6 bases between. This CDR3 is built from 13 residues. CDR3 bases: TGTGCCAGCAGTTTGACTTACTACAATGAGCAGTTCTTC. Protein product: CASSLTYYNEQFF.

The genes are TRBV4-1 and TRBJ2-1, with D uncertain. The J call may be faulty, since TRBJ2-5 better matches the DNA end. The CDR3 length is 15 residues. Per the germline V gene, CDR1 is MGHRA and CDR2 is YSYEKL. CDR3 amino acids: CASSQETATVGTQYF. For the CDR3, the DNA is TGCGCCAGCAGCCAAGAGACGGCGACTGTTGGGACCCAGTACTTC.

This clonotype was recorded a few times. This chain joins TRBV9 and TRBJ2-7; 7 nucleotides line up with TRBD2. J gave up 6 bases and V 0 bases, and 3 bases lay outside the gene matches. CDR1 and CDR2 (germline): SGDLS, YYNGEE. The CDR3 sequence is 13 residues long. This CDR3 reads CASSVGGGSEQYF. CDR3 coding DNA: TGTGCCAGCAGCGTAGGGGGGGGAAGCGAGCAGTACTTC.

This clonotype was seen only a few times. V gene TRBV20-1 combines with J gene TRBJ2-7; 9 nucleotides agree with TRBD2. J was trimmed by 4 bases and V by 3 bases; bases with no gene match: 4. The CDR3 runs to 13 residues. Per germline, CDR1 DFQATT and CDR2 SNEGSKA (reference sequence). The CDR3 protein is CSASSGSQYEQYF. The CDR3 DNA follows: TGCAGTGCTAGTAGCGGGAGTCAATACGAGCAGTACTTC.

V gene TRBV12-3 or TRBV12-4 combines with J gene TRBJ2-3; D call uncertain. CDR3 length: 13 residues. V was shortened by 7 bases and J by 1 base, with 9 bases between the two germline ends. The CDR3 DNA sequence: TGTGCCAGCAAGTTAAGCGGCACAGATACGCAGTATTTT. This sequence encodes CASKLSGTDTQYF.

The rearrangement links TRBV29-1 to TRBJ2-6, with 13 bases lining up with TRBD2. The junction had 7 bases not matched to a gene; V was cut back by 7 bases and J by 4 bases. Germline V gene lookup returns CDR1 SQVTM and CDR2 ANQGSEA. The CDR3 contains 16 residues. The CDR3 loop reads CSAALAGGPGANVLTF. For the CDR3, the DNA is TGCAGCGCTGCACTAGCGGGAGGGCCGGGGGCCAACGTCCTGACTTTC.

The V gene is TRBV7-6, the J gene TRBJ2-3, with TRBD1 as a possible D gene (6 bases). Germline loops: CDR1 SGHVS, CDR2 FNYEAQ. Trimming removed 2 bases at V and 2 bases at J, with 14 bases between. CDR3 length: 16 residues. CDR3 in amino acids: CASSLFRTDDTDTQYF. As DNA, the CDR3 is TGTGCCAGCAGCTTATTCCGGACAGACGACACAGATACGCAGTATTTT.

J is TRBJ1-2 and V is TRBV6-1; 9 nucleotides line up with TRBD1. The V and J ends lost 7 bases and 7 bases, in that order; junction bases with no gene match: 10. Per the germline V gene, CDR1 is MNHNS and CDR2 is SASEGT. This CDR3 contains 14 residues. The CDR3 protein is CASITPGQGRGYTF. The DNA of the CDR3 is TGTGCCAGCATTACCCCGGGACAGGGTCGTGGCTACACCTTC.

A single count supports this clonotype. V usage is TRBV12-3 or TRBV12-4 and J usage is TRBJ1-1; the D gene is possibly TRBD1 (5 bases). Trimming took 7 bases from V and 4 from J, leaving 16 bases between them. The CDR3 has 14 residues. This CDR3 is CASTLTGSTTEAFF. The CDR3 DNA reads TGTGCCAGCACCCTCACAGGAAGTACCACTGAAGCTTTCTTT.

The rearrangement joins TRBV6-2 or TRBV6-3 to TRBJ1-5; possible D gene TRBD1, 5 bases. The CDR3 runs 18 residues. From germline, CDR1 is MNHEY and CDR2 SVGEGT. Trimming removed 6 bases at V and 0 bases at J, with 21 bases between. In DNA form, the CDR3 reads TGTGCCAGCAGCCCCTTCGTTGGCAGGGAATATAGCAATCAGCCCCAGCATTTT. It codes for CASSPFVGREYSNQPQHF.

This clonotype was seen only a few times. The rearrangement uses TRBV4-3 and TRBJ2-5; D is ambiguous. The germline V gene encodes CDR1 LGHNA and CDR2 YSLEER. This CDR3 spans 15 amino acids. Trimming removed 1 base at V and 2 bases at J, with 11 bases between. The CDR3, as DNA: TGCGCCAGCAGCCAAGCTACTTATCGGCAAGAGACCCAGTACTTC. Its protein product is CASSQATYRQETQYF.

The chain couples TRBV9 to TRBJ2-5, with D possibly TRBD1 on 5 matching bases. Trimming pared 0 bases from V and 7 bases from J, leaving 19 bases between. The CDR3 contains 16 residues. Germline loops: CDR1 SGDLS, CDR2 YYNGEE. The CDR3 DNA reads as TGTGCCAGCAGCGTAGCGGAGACCAGCTGGGGCGGGACCCAGTACTTC. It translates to CASSVAETSWGGTQYF.

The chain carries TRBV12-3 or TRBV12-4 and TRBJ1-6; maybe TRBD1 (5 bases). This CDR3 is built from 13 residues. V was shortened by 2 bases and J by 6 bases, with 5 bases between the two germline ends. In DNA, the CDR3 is TGTGCCAGCAGTTTAAGGGGTAATTCACCCCTCCACTTT. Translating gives CASSLRGNSPLHF.